The present T cell receptor (beta chain) was sequenced within a study of graft-versus-host responses after intestinal transplantation. Whole-study context: Isolated intestinal, liver-intestinal, or multivisceral transplants were what recipients had.

Study observations and caveats: Circulating GvH clones peaking coincided with falling HvG clones soon after transplant.

CDR1 and CDR2 (germline): SGHVS, FNYEAQ. The V gene lost 5 bases and the J gene lost 4 bases, with 8 bases spanning the gap. CDR3 length: 12 residues. Worth noting for this clone: Its specificity is not known.

The table came from immunoSEQ multiplex PCR; TCRdb's copy has only in-frame clones and leaves some out. In the table there are about 38,000 clones, around 86% of which are singletons. This receptor was obtained from a human patient who received an intestinal transplant, so some T cells may come from the graft donor. The input for sequencing was PBMCs, taken 1,000 to 1,200 days after transplant. The chain recombines TRBV7-6 with TRBJ2-5; TRBD2 might be the D (6 bases). The DNA for the CDR3 is TGTGCCAGCAGCGAGCGGGCAGAGACCCAGTACTTC. Translation gives CASSERAETQYF.